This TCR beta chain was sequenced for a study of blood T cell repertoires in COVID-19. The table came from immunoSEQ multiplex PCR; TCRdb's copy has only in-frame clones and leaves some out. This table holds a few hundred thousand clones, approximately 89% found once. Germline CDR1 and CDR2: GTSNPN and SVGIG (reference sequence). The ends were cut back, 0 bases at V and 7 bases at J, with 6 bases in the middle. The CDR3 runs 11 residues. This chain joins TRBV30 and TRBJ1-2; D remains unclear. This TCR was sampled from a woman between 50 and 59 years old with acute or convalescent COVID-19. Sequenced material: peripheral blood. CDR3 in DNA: TGTGCCTGGAGTGTACTCGGTGGCTACACCTTC. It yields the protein CAWSVLGGYTF.